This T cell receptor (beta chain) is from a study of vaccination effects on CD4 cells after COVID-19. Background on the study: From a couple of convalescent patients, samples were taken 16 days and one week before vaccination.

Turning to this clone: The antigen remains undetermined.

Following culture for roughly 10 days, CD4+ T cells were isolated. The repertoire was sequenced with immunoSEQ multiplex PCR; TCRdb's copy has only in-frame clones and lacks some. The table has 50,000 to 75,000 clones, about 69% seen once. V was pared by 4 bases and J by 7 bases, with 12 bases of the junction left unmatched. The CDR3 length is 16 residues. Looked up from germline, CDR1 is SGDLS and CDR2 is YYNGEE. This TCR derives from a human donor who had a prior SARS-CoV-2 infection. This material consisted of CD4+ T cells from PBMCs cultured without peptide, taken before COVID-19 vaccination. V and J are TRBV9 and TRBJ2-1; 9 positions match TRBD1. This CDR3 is CASSRLQGAWRNEQFF. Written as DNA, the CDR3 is TGTGCCAGCAGCCGATTACAGGGGGCCTGGAGAAATGAGCAGTTCTTC.